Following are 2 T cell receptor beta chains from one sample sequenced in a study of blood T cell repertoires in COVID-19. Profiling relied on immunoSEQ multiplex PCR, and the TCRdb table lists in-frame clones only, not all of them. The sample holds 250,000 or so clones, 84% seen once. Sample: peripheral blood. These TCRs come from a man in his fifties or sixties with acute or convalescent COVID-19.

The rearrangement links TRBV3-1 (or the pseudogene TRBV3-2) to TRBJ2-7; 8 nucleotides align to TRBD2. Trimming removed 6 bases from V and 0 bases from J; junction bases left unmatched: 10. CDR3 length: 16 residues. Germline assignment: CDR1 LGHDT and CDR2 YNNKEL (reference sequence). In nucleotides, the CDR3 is TGTGCCAGCAGTCCCCCCCGTAGCGGGAACTCCTACGAGCAGTACTTC. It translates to CASSPPRSGNSYEQYF.

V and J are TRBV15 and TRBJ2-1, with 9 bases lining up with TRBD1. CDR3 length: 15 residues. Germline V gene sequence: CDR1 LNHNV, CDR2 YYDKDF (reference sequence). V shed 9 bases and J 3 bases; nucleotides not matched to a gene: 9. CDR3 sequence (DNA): TGTGCCACAAAGCCGGAGACAGGGGGCTACAATGAGCAGTTCTTC. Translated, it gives CATKPETGGYNEQFF.